This TCR beta chain was recovered during a study of CD8 T cells in ankylosing spondylitis. Whole-study findings and limits: Clones linked to disease were reported to show significant enrichment in matched ankylosing spondylitis synovial fluid.

Quantitative 5'-RACE was performed with molecular barcodes, and it yielded the TCR beta libraries. TCRdb re-called the 5' RACE reads through MiXCR, storing one row per CDR3 protein. The table lists a few hundred thousand distinct CDR3 sequences, approximately 20% of them singletons. As regards this clonotype: Its matching antigen is unknown.

Sequenced input: blood, either unsorted or a sorted T cell fraction (not recorded which). This sequence was found in a male donor with ankylosing spondylitis or in good health (not recorded which).

The DNA of the CDR3 is TGTGCCAGCAGTGAAGGGCCGCCCAGCTCCTACGAGCAGTACTTC. Translation gives CASSEGPPSSYEQYF. The chain links TRBV2 to TRBJ2-7; no clear D gene. Trimming stripped 1 base from V and 0 bases from J, with 10 bases between. Germline V gene sequence: CDR1 SNHLY, CDR2 FYNNEI. CDR3 length: 15 residues. The full variable domain, its missing parts supplied by reference TRBV2 and TRBJ2-7, is EPEVTQTPSHQVTQMGQEVILRCVPISNHLYFYWYRQILGQKVEFLVSFYNNEISEKSEIFDDQFSVERPDGSNFTLKIRSTKLEDSAMYFCASSEGPPSSYEQYFGPGTRLTVT.